These 13 T cell receptor beta chains share one sample of origin, sequenced in a study of identical twins (dated by TCRdb to the mid-2010s). The library was built by means of 5' RACE. These reads were obtained on an Illumina HiSeq 2000. Through fastp at Q25 and MiXCR, TCRdb rebuilt clones from the public reads, retaining in-frame beta chains. Rows merge per CDR3 protein into single entries with the most common DNA and genes. This sample comprises roughly 690,000 distinct CDR3 sequences, roughly 20% of them detected only once. The top ten clonotypes cover approximately 4.5% of the sample. This sample was also put to use in a study of T cells expressing NK-cell markers.

The sequencing sample was made of PBMCs. Every receptor here comes from a woman between 18 and 29 years old in good health.

DNA for the CDR3: TGTGCCACCAGCGTCGGGGGGCCCCCGAGTGAGCAGTTCTTC. It codes for CATSVGGPPSEQFF. The chain combines TRBV15 with TRBJ2-1, with a possible D match to TRBD2 (7 bases). Germline CDR1 and CDR2: LNHNV and YYDKDF (reference sequence). The CDR3 is made up of 14 amino acids. The V end lost 5 bases, the J end lost 9 bases, and 17 bases lay between the germline ends.

This clonotype was observed a few times. The V and J genes are TRBV2 and TRBJ2-5; D not certain. Germline lookup yields CDR1 SNHLY and CDR2 FYNNEI. The V gene lost 0 bases and the J gene lost 2 bases, with 7 bases spanning the gap. The CDR3 is made up of 14 amino acids. CDR3 amino acids: CASSEALGQETQYF. CDR3 bases: TGTGCCAGCAGTGAAGCGTTGGGGCAAGAGACCCAGTACTTC.

This clonotype has at least ten counts. This chain links TRBV5-1 with TRBJ2-5; a weak D match, TRBD1 (6 bases). This CDR3 contains 15 residues. The V gene lost 0 bases and the J gene lost 0 bases, with 9 bases spanning the gap. Looked up from germline, CDR1 is SGHRS and CDR2 is YFSETQ. CDR3 residues: CASSLEGTNQETQYF. Written as DNA, the CDR3 is TGCGCCAGCAGCTTGGAGGGGACAAACCAAGAGACCCAGTACTTC.

The chain uses TRBV20-1 and TRBJ1-4; D ambiguous. The CDR3 consists of 13 residues. Deletions cut 5 bases from V and 6 bases from J, with 13 bases between. Germline V lookup: CDR1 DFQATT, CDR2 SNEGSKA (reference sequence). CDR3 coding DNA: TGCAGTGCTCTCCTGGGCAGAGATGAAAAACTGTTTTTT. Translating gives CSALLGRDEKLFF.

This clonotype was detected many times. DNA of the CDR3: TGTGCCAGCAGTTCCCGGGGCCGTACTAACTCCTACGAGCAGTACTTC. Protein sequence: CASSSRGRTNSYEQYF. V gene TRBV6-5 combines with J gene TRBJ2-7, with D perhaps given as TRBD1 or TRBD2 (5 bases each). Germline CDR1 is MNHEY and CDR2 is SVGAGI. There are 16 residues in the CDR3. V gave up 4 bases and J gave up 0 bases, with 16 bases separating them.

This clonotype was picked up a small number of times. The rearrangement joins TRBV12-3 or TRBV12-4 to TRBJ2-3, with TRBD2 as a possible D gene (7 bases). CDR3 size: 12 residues. The germline V and J ends were trimmed by 3 bases and 14 bases, with 15 bases remaining between them. The CDR3 DNA reads as TGTGCCAGCAGTTTGGGGCGGGGGCCGGGGTATTTT. Its translation: CASSLGRGPGYF.

The table lists this clonotype with a few counts. J is TRBJ2-1 and V is TRBV5-1; possibly TRBD1 for D (5 bases). V dropped 4 bases and J dropped 5 bases, with 13 bases sitting between them. The CDR3 consists of 14 residues. Germline loops: CDR1 SGHRS, CDR2 YFSETQ. CDR3 sequence (DNA): TGCGCCAGCAGCCCCATCCAAGGGGACAATGAGCAGTTCTTC. This encodes CASSPIQGDNEQFF.

The genes are TRBV5-1 and TRBJ1-6; 9 bases agree with TRBD1. The V segment lost 4 bases and the J segment 13 bases; nucleotides outside the gene matches: 6. The V gene's germline CDR1 is SGHRS and CDR2 YFSETQ. The CDR3 has 13 amino acids. The CDR3, as DNA: TGCGCCAGCAGCGAGGGACAGGGCTGGCCCCTCCACTTT. It yields the protein CASSEGQGWPLHF.

The chain is built from TRBV11-1 and TRBJ2-2; 9 nucleotides align to TRBD2. In germline, CDR1 is SGHAT, CDR2 FQDESV (reference sequence). The CDR3 contains 18 residues. The ends lost 5 bases at V and 8 bases at J; junction bases unmatched: 18. CDR3 in DNA: TGTGCCAGCAGCCCAGTTCGTAGCGGGGGCTTCGCGAGAGGGGAGCTGTTTTTT. This codes for CASSPVRSGGFARGELFF.

As regards this clonotype: A junction boundary mismatches the germline segment, possibly from a read error. The J gene is TRBJ2-1, the V gene TRBV2; 14 nucleotides align to TRBD2. Germline V gene data show CDR1 as SNHLY and CDR2 as FYNNEI. This CDR3 has 15 residues. CDR3 region: CASRATSGGAHEQSF. The CDR3 nucleotides are TGTGCCAGCAGGGCGACTAGCGGGGGGGCGCATGAGCAGTCCTTC. The whole variable domain, filled in from reference TRBV2 and TRBJ2-1, reads EPEVTQTPSHQVTQMGQEVILRCVPISNHLYFYWYRQILGQKVEFLVSFYNNEISEKSEIFDDQFSVERPDGSNFTLKIRSTKLEDSAMYFCASRATSGGAHEQSFGPGTRLTVL.

This clonotype was counted only a few times. This chain links TRBV10-3 with TRBJ2-3; 10 bases are a match to TRBD2. There are 13 residues in the CDR3. The J segment lost 3 bases and the V segment lost 7 bases, leaving 1 base of the junction unmatched. The germline CDR1 and CDR2 sequences are ENHRY and SYGVKD. CDR3 sequence reads: CAITTSGTDTQYF. CDR3 nucleotides: TGTGCCATCACGACTAGCGGGACAGATACGCAGTATTTT.

This clonotype came up a few times. The chain uses TRBV6-1 and TRBJ2-2; 10 bases align to TRBD2. V lost 5 bases, J lost 6 bases, and 3 bases stayed unmatched. CDR1 is MNHNS and CDR2 is SASEGT in the germline V gene. This CDR3 is 14 amino acids long. This chain's CDR3 is CASSLAGVSGELFF. CDR3 coding DNA: TGTGCCAGCAGTCTAGCGGGAGTGTCCGGGGAGCTGTTTTTT.

The CDR3: CSARDPDGRNEQFF. CDR3 sequence (DNA): TGCAGTGCTAGAGACCCCGACGGGCGGAATGAGCAGTTCTTC. The V and J genes are TRBV20-1 and TRBJ2-1; D ambiguous. The CDR3 length is 14 residues. Germline loops: CDR1 DFQATT, CDR2 SNEGSKA (reference sequence). V was clipped by 0 bases and J by 7 bases, with 13 bases between them.